These 14 T cell receptor beta chains share one sample of origin, sequenced in a study of blood T cell repertoires in COVID-19. Sequencing was performed with immunoSEQ multiplex PCR; in TCRdb, only in-frame clones are kept and a portion is missing. The profile covers about 380,000 clones, with about 80% appearing a single time and roughly 1.1% taken by the ten largest. The sample consisted of peripheral blood. Source of these receptors: a human donor with acute or convalescent COVID-19. The donor label of this sample is uncertain.

The V gene is TRBV5-5, the J gene TRBJ2-1, with TRBD1 matching over 8 bases. The V segment lost 7 bases and the J segment 3 bases; nucleotides outside the gene matches: 9. This CDR3 has 15 amino acids. Germline-derived CDR1 and CDR2 are SGHKS and YYEKEE (reference sequence). The CDR3 sequence is CASGNGGTGYNEQFF. DNA of the CDR3: TGTGCCAGCGGTAATGGGGGGACAGGCTACAATGAGCAGTTCTTC.

V and J are TRBV30 and TRBJ1-3; a possible D gene is TRBD1 (6 bases). The V end was cut by 5 bases, the J end by 4 bases, with 18 bases between. Germline V gene data show CDR1 as GTSNPN and CDR2 as SVGIG (reference sequence). This CDR3 region has 15 residues. CDR3 DNA: TGTGCCTGGGCTATACAGGGTTTTTACGGAAACACCATATATTTT. Translation: CAWAIQGFYGNTIYF.

This clone was picked up one time. J is TRBJ1-2 and V is TRBV5-4, with a possible D match to TRBD1 (6 bases). This CDR3 contains 13 residues. In germline, CDR1 is SGHNT, CDR2 YYREEE (reference sequence). Trimming stripped 2 bases from V and 8 bases from J, with 13 bases between. CDR3 coding DNA: TGTGCCAGCAGCTTTGGGCACAGGGAGGGCTACACCTTC. It codes for CASSFGHREGYTF. Based on the CDR3 plus reference TRBV5-4 and TRBJ1-2, the full variable domain is ETGVTQSPTHLIKTRGQQVTLRCSSQSGHNTVSWYQQALGQGPQFIFQYYREEENGRGNFPPRFSGLQFPNYSSELNVNALELDDSALYLCASSFGHREGYTFGSGTRLTVV.

The gene calls are TRBV7-9 and TRBJ1-3; D gene uncertain. This CDR3 is built from 16 residues. Germline CDR1 and CDR2: SEHNR and FQNEAQ (reference sequence). The ends were cut back, 0 bases at V and 0 bases at J, with 9 bases in the middle. The CDR3, as DNA: TGTGCCAGCAGCTTAGCATTTGGCAGCTCTGGAAACACCATATATTTT. It specifies CASSLAFGSSGNTIYF.

V gene TRBV7-2 combines with J gene TRBJ2-5; the D gene is possibly TRBD1 (6 bases). The CDR3 totals 14 residues. V lost 3 bases to trimming and J lost 10 bases, with 18 bases between them. In germline, CDR1 is SGHTA, CDR2 FQGNSA. The CDR3 DNA reads as TGTGCCAGCAGCTTGACAGGCCAGGTGATTGACCAGTACTTC. As protein: CASSLTGQVIDQYF.

The chain has TRBV6-5 and TRBJ2-5; D is possibly TRBD2 (5 bases). The CDR3 consists of 12 residues. Germline V lookup: CDR1 MNHEY, CDR2 SVGAGI. Trimming pared 6 bases from V and 5 bases from J, leaving 10 bases between. CDR3 nucleotide sequence: TGTGCCAGCAGATCTAGAGGGGAGACCCAGTACTTC. Its translation: CASRSRGETQYF.

The chain links TRBV12-3 or TRBV12-4 to TRBJ2-7, with 8 bases identical to TRBD1. After removal of 6 bases from V and 4 bases from J, the junction contained 5 bases not matched to a gene. The CDR3 sequence is 13 residues long. CDR3 sequence reads: CASSKDRGYEQYF. The CDR3 DNA sequence: TGTGCCAGCAGCAAAGACAGGGGATACGAGCAGTACTTC.

The V and J genes are TRBV28 and TRBJ2-7, with TRBD2 identical over 9 bases. The germline CDR1 and CDR2 sequences are MDHEN and SYDVKM. With 6 bases clipped from V and 3 bases from J, the junction kept 9 bases outside the gene matches. The CDR3 length is 15 residues. The CDR3 is CASSRGGARGYEQYF. CDR3 in DNA: TGTGCCAGCAGCCGCGGGGGGGCCCGGGGCTACGAGCAGTACTTC.

The rearrangement joins TRBV7-6 to TRBJ2-3; TRBD2 matches 12 bases. Germline V CDR1 and CDR2: SGHVS, FNYEAQ. The V and J ends lost 5 bases and 3 bases, in that order; junction bases with no gene match: 9. The CDR3 sequence is 17 residues long. CDR3 sequence: CASSPRLAGATTDTQYF. The CDR3 DNA sequence: TGTGCCAGCAGCCCCAGACTAGCGGGAGCTACGACAGATACGCAGTATTTT. Full variable domain (remainder filled in from reference TRBV7-6 and TRBJ2-3): GAGVSQSPRYKVTKRGQDVALRCDPISGHVSLYWYRQALGQGPEFLTYFNYEAQQDKSGLPNDRFSAERPEGSISTLTIQRTEQRDSAMYRCASSPRLAGATTDTQYFGPGTRLTVL.

This chain connects TRBV19 to TRBJ1-5; tentatively, D is TRBD1 (6 bases). Trimming pared 3 bases from V and 3 bases from J, leaving 18 bases between. This CDR3 contains 17 residues. Germline V gene sequence: CDR1 LNHDA, CDR2 SQIVND (reference sequence). The CDR3 DNA reads as TGTGCCAGTAGTATTTGGGGGCCCCAAGCCTACAATCAGCCCCAGCATTTT. Translating gives CASSIWGPQAYNQPQHF.

Here the CDR3 reads CASSYGGAYTDTQYF. The CDR3, as DNA: TGTGCCAGCAGCTATGGAGGGGCGTACACAGATACGCAGTATTTT. V and J are TRBV11-2 and TRBJ2-3; D is perhaps TRBD2 (6 bases). V lost 4 bases, J lost 2 bases, and 13 bases lay in between. Germline V lookup: CDR1 SGHAT, CDR2 FQNNGV. CDR3 length: 15 residues.

This sequence joins TRBV6-4 and TRBJ2-1; D is possibly TRBD2 (6 bases). The germline CDR1 and CDR2 sequences are MRHNA and SNTAGT. The CDR3 spans 13 residues. Trimming cost V 5 bases and J 6 bases, with 11 bases left between them. CDR3 DNA: TGTGCCAGCAGTCGCCTTAGCGGCAATGAGCAGTTCTTC. This codes for CASSRLSGNEQFF.

This chain joins TRBV5-4 and TRBJ1-4, with 7 nucleotides matching TRBD1. There are 16 residues in the CDR3. Trimming at V came to 4 bases and at J to 0 bases, leaving 6 bases not matched to a gene. CDR1 is SGHNT and CDR2 is YYREEE in the germline V gene (reference sequence). The CDR3 reads CASSQWGQTTNEKLFF. The CDR3 nucleotides read TGTGCCAGCAGCCAGTGGGGACAGACAACTAATGAAAAACTGTTTTTT.

The V call is TRBV7-2, the J call TRBJ1-3, with D unclear. The germline CDR1 and CDR2 sequences are SGHTA and FQGNSA. Trimming took off 3 bases at V and 2 bases at J, with 14 bases between the two ends. This CDR3 contains 16 residues. The CDR3 DNA sequence: TGTGCCAGCAGCTTGGTAGGGAGTACTCCTGGAAACACCATATATTTT. Its protein is CASSLVGSTPGNTIYF.